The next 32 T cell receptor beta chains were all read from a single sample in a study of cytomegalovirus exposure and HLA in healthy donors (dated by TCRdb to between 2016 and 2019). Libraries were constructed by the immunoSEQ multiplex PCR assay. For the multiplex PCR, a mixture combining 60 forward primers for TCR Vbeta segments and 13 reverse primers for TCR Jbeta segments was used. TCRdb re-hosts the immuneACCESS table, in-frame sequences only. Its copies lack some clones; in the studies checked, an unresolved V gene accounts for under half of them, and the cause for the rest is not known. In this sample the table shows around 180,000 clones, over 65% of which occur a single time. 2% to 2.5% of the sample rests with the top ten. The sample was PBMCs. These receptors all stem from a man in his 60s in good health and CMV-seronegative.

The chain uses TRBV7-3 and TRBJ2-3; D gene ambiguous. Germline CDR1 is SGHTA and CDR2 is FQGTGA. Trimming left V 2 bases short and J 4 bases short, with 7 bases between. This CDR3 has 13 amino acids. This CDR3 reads CASSLSGPDTQYF. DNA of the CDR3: TGTGCCAGCAGCTTATCAGGCCCAGATACGCAGTATTTT.

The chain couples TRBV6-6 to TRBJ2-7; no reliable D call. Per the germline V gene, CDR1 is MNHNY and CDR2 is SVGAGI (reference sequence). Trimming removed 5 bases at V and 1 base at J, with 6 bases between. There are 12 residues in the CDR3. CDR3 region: CASSAQSYEQYF. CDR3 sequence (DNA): TGTGCCAGCAGTGCCCAGTCCTACGAGCAGTACTTC.

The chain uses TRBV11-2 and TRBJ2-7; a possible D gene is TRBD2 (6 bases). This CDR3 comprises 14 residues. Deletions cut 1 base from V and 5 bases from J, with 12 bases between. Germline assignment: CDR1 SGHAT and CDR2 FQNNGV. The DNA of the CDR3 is TGTGCCAGCAGCTTAGCCGGGAGAGCGGACGAGCAGTACTTC. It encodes CASSLAGRADEQYF.

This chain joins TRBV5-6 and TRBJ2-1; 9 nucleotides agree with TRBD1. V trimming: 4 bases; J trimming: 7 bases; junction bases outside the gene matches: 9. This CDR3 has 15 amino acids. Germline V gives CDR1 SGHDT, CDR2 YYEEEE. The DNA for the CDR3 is TGTGCCAGCAGCGCAACCTACAGGGGGCTAAATGAGCAGTTCTTC. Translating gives CASSATYRGLNEQFF.

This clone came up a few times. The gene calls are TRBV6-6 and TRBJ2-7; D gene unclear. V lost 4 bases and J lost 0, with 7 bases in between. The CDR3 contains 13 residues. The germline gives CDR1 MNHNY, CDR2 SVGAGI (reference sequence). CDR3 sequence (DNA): TGTGCCAGCAGTTCCGGTGGCTCCTACGAGCAGTACTTC. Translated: CASSSGGSYEQYF.

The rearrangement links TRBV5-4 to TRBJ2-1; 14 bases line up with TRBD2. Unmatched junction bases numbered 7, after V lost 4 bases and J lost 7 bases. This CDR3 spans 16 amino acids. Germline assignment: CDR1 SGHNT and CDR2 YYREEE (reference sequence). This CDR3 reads CASSAGLAGGNNEQFF. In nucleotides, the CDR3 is TGTGCCAGCAGCGCCGGACTAGCGGGAGGCAATAATGAGCAGTTCTTC.

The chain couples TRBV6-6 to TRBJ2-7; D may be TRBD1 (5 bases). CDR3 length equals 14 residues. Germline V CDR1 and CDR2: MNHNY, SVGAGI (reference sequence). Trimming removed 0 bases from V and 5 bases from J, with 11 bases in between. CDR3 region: CASSYSKGAHEQYF. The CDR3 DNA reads TGTGCCAGCAGTTACTCGAAAGGGGCCCACGAGCAGTACTTC.

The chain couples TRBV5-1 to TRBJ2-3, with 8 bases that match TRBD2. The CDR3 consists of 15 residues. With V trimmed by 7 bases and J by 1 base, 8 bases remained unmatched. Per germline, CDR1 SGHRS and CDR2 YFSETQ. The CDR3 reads CASSPGGERTDTQYF. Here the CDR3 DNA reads TGCGCCAGCTCCCCGGGGGGGGAACGCACAGATACGCAGTATTTT.

The CDR3 protein is CASSFPGQQETQYF. The CDR3 region has the DNA TGTGCCAGCAGCTTTCCGGGACAGCAAGAGACCCAGTACTTC. This sequence joins TRBV11-2 and TRBJ2-5; 7 bases align to TRBD1. Trimming at V came to 3 bases and at J to 2 bases, leaving 3 bases not matched to a gene. This CDR3 region has 14 residues. The germline CDR1 and CDR2 sequences are SGHAT and FQNNGV.

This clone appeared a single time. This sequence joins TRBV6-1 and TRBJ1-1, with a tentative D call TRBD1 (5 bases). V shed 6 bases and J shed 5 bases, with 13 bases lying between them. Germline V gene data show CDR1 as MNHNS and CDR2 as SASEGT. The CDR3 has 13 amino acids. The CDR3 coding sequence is TGTGCCAGCAGAAGGGCAGGGCTTACTGAAGCTTTCTTT. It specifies CASRRAGLTEAFF.

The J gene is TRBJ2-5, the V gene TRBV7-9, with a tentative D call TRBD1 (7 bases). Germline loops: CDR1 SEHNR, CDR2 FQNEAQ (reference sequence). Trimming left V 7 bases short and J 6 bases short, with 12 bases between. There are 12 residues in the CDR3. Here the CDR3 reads CASTQGGKTQYF. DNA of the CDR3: TGTGCCAGCACCCAGGGGGGCAAGACCCAGTACTTC.

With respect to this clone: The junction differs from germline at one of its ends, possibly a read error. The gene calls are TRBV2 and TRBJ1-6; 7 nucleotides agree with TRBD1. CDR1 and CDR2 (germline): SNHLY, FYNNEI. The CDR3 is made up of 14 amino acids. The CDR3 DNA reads TGTGCCAGCAGTCGAAACCCCAGGGGGTCACCCCTCAACTTT. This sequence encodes CASSRNPRGSPLNF. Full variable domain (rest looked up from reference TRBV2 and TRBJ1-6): EPEVTQTPSHQVTQMGQEVILRCVPISNHLYFYWYRQILGQKVEFLVSFYNNEISEKSEIFDDQFSVERPDGSNFTLKIRSTKLEDSAMYFCASSRNPRGSPLNFGNGTRLTVT.

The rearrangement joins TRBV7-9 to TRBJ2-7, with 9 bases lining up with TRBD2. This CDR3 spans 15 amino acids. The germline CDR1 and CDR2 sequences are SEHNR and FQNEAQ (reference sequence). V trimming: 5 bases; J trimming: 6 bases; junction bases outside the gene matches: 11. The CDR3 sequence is CASSRTLAGKAEQYF. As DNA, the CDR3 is TGTGCCAGCAGCCGAACTCTAGCGGGGAAAGCCGAGCAGTACTTC.

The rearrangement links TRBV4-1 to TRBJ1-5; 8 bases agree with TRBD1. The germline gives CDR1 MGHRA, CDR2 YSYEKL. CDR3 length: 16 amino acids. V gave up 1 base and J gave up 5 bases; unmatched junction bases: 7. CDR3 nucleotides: TGCGCCAGCAGCCAAGTCGGCAGGGGGCAATATCAGCCCCAGCATTTT. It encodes CASSQVGRGQYQPQHF.

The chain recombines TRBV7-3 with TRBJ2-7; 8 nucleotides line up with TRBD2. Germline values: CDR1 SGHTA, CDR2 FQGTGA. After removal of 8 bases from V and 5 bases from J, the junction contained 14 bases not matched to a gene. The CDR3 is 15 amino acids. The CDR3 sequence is CASAAGSGRRHEQYF. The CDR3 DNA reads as TGTGCCAGCGCCGCGGGGAGCGGGAGAAGGCACGAGCAGTACTTC.

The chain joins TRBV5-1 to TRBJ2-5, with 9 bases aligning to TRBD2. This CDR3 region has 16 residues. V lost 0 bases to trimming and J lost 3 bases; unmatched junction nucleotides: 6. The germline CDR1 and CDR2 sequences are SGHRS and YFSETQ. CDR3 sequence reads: CASSLEGGGAKETQYF. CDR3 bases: TGCGCCAGCAGCTTGGAAGGCGGGGGGGCCAAAGAGACCCAGTACTTC.

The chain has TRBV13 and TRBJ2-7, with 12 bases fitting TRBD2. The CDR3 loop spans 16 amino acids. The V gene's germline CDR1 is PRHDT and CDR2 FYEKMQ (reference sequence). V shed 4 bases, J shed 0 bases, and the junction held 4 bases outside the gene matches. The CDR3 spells CASSSGLAGISYEQYF. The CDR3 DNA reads TGTGCCAGCAGCTCAGGACTAGCGGGGATCTCCTACGAGCAGTACTTC.

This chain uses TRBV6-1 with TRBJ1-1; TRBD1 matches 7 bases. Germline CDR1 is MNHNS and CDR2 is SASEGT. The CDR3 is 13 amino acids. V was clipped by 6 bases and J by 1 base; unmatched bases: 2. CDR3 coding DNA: TGTGCCAGCAGGAGGACAGGGAACACTGAAGCTTTCTTT. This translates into CASRRTGNTEAFF.

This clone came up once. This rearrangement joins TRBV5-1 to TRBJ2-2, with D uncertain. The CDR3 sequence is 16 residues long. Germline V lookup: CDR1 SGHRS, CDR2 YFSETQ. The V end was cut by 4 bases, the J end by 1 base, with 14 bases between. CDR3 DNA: TGCGCCAGCAGCCCTTTTGGAACAGTGAACACCGGGGAGCTGTTTTTT. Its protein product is CASSPFGTVNTGELFF.

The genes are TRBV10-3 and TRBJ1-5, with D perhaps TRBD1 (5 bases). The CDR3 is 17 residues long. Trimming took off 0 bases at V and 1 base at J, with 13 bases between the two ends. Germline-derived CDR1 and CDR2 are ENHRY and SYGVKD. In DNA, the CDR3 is TGTGCCATCAGTGAGTCCGGGGGGGGAACCAGCAATCAGCCCCAGCATTTT. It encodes CAISESGGGTSNQPQHF.

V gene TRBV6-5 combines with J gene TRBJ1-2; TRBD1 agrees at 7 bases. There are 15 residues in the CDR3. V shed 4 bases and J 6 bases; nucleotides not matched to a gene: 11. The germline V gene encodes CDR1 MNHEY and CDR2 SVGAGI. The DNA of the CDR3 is TGTGCCAGCAGTTTCAGTCAGGGGGATGTGGATGGCTACACCTTC. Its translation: CASSFSQGDVDGYTF.

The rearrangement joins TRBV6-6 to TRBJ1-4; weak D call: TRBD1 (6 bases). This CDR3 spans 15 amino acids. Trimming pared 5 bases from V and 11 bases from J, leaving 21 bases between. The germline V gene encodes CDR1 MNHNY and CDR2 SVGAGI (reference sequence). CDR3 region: CASSATRDTGAKLFF. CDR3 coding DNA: TGTGCCAGCAGTGCAACCCGGGACACCGGGGCCAAACTGTTTTTT.

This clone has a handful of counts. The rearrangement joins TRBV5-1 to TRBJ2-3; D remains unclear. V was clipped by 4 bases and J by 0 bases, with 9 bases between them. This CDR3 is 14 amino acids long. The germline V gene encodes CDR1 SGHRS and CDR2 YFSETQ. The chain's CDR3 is CASSLLSSTDTQYF. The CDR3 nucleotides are TGCGCCAGCAGCCTCCTATCTAGCACAGATACGCAGTATTTT. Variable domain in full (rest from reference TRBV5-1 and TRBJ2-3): KAGVTQTPRYLIKTRGQQVTLSCSPISGHRSVSWYQQTPGQGLQFLFEYFSETQRNKGNFPGRFSGRQFSNSRSEMNVSTLELGDSALYLCASSLLSSTDTQYFGPGTRLTVL.

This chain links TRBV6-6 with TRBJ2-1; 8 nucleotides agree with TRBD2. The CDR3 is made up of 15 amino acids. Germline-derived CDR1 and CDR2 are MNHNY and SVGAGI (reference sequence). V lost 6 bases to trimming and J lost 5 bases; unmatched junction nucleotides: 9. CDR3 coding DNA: TGTGCCAGCAGGAGAAATAGCGGGGCGAACAATGAGCAGTTCTTC. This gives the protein CASRRNSGANNEQFF.

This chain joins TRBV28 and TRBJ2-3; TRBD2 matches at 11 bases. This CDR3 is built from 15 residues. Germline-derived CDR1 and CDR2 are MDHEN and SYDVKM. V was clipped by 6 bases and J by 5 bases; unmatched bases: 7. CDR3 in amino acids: CASSETSGSGDTQYF. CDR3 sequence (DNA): TGTGCCAGCAGCGAAACTAGCGGGAGTGGAGATACGCAGTATTTT.

CDR3 nucleotide sequence: TGTGCCAGCAGCACAACAGGGGGCTACGGCACTGAAGCTTTCTTT. Translating gives CASSTTGGYGTEAFF. This sequence joins TRBV9 and TRBJ1-1, with 9 bases matching TRBD1. The junction had 8 bases not matched to a gene; V was cut back by 4 bases and J by 4 bases. The CDR3 sequence is 15 residues long. Germline V gene sequence: CDR1 SGDLS, CDR2 YYNGEE.

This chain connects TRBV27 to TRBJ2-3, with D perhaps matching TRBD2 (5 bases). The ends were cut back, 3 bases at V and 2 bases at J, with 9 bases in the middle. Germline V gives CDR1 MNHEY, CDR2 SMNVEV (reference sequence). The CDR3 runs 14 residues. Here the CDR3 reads CASSFYGNTDTQYF. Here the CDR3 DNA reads TGTGCCAGCAGTTTTTACGGGAACACAGATACGCAGTATTTT.

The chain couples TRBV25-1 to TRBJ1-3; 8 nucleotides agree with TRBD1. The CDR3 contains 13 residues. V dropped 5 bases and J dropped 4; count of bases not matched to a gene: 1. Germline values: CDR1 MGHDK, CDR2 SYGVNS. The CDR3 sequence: CASSWTGGNTIYF. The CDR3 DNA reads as TGTGCCAGCAGTTGGACAGGGGGAAACACCATATATTTT.

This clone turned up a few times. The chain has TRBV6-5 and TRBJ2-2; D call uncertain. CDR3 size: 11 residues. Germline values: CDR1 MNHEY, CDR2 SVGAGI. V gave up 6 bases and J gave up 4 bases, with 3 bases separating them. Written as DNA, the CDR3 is TGTGCCAGCAGGAGCACCGGGGAGCTGTTTTTT. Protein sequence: CASRSTGELFF.

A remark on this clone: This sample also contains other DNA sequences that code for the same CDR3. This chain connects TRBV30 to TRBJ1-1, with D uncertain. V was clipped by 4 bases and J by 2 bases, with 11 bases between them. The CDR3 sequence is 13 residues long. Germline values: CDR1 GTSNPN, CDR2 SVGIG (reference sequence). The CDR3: CAWNLRSNTEAFF. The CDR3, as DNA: TGTGCCTGGAATTTGAGGAGTAACACTGAAGCTTTCTTT.

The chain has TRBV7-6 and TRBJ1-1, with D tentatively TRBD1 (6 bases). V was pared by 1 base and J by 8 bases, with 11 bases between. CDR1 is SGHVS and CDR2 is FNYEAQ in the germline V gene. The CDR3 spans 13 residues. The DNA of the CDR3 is TGTGCCAGCAGCTTAGGACAGGCGTACGAAGCTTTCTTT. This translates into CASSLGQAYEAFF. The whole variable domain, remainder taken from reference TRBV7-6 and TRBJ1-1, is GAGVSQSPRYKVTKRGQDVALRCDPISGHVSLYWYRQALGQGPEFLTYFNYEAQQDKSGLPNDRFSAERPEGSISTLTIQRTEQRDSAMYRCASSLGQAYEAFFGQGTRLTVV.

CDR3 bases: TGCGCCAGCAGCCCGGGGGGACTTATCAATCAGCCCCAGCATTTT. Amino acid sequence: CASSPGGLINQPQHF. The V and J genes are TRBV5-1 and TRBJ1-5; weak D call: TRBD1 (5 bases). Germline V gene lookup returns CDR1 SGHRS and CDR2 YFSETQ. CDR3 size: 15 residues. Trimming removed 4 bases at V and 3 bases at J, with 14 bases between.